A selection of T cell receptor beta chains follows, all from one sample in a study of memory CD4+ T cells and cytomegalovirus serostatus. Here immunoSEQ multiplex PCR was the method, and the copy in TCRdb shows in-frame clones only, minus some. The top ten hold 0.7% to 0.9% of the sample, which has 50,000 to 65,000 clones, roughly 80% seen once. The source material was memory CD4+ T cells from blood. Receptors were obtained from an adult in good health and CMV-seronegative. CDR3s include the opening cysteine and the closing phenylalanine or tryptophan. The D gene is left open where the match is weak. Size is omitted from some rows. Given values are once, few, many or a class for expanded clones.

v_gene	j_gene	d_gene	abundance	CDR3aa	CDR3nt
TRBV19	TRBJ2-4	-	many	CASSTPGVKNIQYF	TGTGCCAGTAGTACCCCCGGGGTCAAAAACATTCAGTACTTC
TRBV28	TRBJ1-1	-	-	CASTPGQPNTEAFF	TGTGCCAGCACCCCAGGACAGCCGAACACTGAAGCTTTCTTT
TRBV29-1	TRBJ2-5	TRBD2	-	CSVSSAGAWGETQYF	TGCAGCGTTTCTTCGGCGGGAGCTTGGGGAGAGACCCAGTACTTC
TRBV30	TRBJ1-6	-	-	CAWSVRYSPLHF	TGTGCCTGGAGTGTACGATACTCACCCCTCCACTTT
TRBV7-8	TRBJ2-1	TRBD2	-	CASSPPSGRAAEQFF	TGTGCCAGCAGCCCACCTAGCGGGAGGGCGGCTGAGCAGTTCTTC
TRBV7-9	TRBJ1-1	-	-	CASSPQTWFGTPNTEAFF	TGTGCCAGCAGCCCGCAAACATGGTTCGGGACACCGAACACTGAAGCTTTCTTT
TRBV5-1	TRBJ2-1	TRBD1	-	CASSLEGTGKSSYNEQFF	TGCGCCAGCAGCTTGGAGGGGACAGGGAAAAGCTCCTACAATGAGCAGTTCTTC
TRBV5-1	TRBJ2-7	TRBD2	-	CASSPRSGKPYEQYF	TGCGCCAGCAGCCCCCGCAGCGGGAAACCCTACGAGCAGTACTTC
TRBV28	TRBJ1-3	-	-	CASSLPATNSGNTIYF	TGTGCCAGCAGTCTCCCCGCAACTAACTCTGGAAACACCATATATTTT
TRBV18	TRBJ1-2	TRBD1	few	CASSKGQESNGYTF	TGTGCCAGCAGTAAAGGACAGGAGAGCAATGGCTACACCTTC
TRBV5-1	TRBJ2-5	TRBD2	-	CASSTPLAGGETQYF	TGCGCCAGCAGCACCCCACTAGCGGGTGGAGAGACCCAGTACTTC
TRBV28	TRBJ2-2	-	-	CASSPFQTANTGELFF	TGTGCCAGCAGTCCCTTTCAAACCGCGAACACCGGGGAGCTGTTTTTT
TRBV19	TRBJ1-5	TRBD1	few	CASRSGTGGPQPQHF	TGTGCCAGTAGATCCGGGACAGGGGGCCCTCAGCCCCAGCATTTT
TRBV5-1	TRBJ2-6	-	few	CASSLGGRLSSGANVLTF	TGCGCCAGCAGCTTGGGGGGACGGTTGAGCTCTGGGGCCAACGTCCTGACTTTC
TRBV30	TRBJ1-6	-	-	CAWRGSSRLYSPLHF	TGTGCCTGGCGAGGCAGCTCCCGATTGTATTCACCCCTCCACTTT
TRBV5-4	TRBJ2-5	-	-	CASSLPTTGRETQYF	TGTGCCAGCAGCTTGCCCACCACAGGGAGGGAGACCCAGTACTTC
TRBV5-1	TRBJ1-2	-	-	CASSLELADYGYTF	TGCGCCAGCAGCTTGGAGTTGGCAGACTATGGCTACACCTTC
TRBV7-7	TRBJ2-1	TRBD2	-	CASSLLAGGLDSGEQFF	TGTGCTAGCAGCTTACTAGCGGGAGGACTCGACAGTGGTGAGCAGTTCTTC
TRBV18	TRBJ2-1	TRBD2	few	CASSPGLAAYNEQFF	TGTGCCAGCTCACCCGGACTAGCGGCCTACAATGAGCAGTTCTTC
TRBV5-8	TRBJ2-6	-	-	CASSFRYSGANVLTF	TGTGCCAGCAGCTTCAGGTATTCTGGGGCCAACGTCCTGACTTTC
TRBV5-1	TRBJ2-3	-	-	CASSLGTITETQYF	TGCGCCAGCAGCTTGGGGACCATCACAGAAACGCAGTATTTT
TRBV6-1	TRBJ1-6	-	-	CASSEAHFREVFAPLHF	TGTGCCAGCAGTGAAGCCCATTTCAGAGAAGTTTTCGCACCCCTCCACTTT
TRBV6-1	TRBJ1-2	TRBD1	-	CASRLGTGASGYTF	TGTGCCAGCCGTCTGGGGACAGGGGCGAGCGGCTACACCTTC
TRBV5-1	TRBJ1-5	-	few	CASSPGLTAGQPQHF	TGCGCCAGCAGTCCCGGACTCACAGCAGGTCAGCCCCAGCATTTT
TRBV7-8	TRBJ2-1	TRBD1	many	CASSPSSVGGGYNEQFF	TGTGCCAGCAGCCCGAGTAGCGTAGGGGGCGGCTACAATGAGCAGTTCTTC
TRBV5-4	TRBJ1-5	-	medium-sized	CASSSDRNQPQHF	TGTGCCAGCAGCTCCGACCGGAATCAGCCCCAGCATTTT
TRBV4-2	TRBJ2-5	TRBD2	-	CASSPAGAPETQYF	TGTGCCAGCAGCCCAGCGGGAGCGCCAGAGACCCAGTACTTC
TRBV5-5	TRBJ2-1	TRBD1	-	CASSLRTGYGNEQFF	TGTGCCAGCAGCTTGCGGACAGGGTATGGCAATGAGCAGTTCTTC
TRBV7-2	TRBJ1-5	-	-	CASSFSGRNQPQHF	TGTGCCAGCAGCTTCAGCGGACGTAATCAGCCCCAGCATTTT
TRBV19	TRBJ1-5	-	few	CASSEINSGAQTAQHF	TGTGCCAGTAGCGAAATCAACTCCGGGGCCCAGACAGCCCAGCATTTT
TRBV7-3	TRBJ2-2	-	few	CASSTSSGGTGELFF	TGTGCCAGCAGCACCAGTAGTGGTGGAACCGGGGAGCTGTTTTTT
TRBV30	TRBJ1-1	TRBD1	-	CAWSLDRGYTEAFF	TGTGCCTGGAGTTTAGACAGGGGGTACACTGAAGCTTTCTTT